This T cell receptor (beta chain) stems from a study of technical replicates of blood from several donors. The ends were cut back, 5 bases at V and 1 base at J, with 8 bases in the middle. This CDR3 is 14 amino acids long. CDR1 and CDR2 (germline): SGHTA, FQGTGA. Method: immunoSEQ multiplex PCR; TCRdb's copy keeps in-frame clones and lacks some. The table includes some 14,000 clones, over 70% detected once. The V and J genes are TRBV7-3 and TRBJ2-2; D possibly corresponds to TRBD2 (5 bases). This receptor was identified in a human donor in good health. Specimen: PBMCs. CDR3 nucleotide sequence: TGTGCCAGCAGCGTAGCGTGGAACACCGGGGAGCTGTTTTTT. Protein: CASSVAWNTGELFF.